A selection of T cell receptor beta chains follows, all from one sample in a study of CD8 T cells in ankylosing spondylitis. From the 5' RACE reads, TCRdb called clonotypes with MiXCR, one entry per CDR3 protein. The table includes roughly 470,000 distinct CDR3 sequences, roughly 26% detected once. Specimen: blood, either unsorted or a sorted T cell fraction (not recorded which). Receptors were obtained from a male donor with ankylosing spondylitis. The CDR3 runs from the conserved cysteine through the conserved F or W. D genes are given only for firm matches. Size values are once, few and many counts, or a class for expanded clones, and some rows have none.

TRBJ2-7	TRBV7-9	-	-	TGTGCCAGCAGCCATTCTTTTGCAGGCCGAGAGCAGTACTTC	CASSHSFAGREQYF
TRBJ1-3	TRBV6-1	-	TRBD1	TGTGCCAGCAGGCAGGGGGCTGGAAACACCATATATTTT	CASRQGAGNTIYF
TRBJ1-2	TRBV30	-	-	TGTGCCTGGAGCCCCATGGGAAATAACTATGGCTACACCTTC	CAWSPMGNNYGYTF
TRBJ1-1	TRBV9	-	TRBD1	TGTGCCAGCAGCGTAGTGCAGGGGGATGGGACTGAAGCTTTCTTT	CASSVVQGDGTEAFF
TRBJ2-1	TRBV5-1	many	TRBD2	TGTGCCAGCAGCTTAGCGGGGGCCCGCTCCTACAATGAGCAGTTCTTC	CASSLAGARSYNEQFF
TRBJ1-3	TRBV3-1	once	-	TGTGCCAGCAGCCAATTGGGCCTTTATGGGAACACCATATATTTT	CASSQLGLYGNTIYF
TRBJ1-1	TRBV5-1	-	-	TGCGCCAGCAGCTCCCCGCGGGGCACTGAAGCTTTCTTT	CASSSPRGTEAFF
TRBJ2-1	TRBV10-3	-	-	TGTGCCATCAGCGGACGGGGAACAGGGAAGAATGAGCAGTTCTTC	CAISGRGTGKNEQFF
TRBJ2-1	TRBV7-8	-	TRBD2	TGTGCCAGCAGCTTGAAGGGTGGCGCGGGAGGTCTGGAGCAGTTCTTC	CASSLKGGAGGLEQFF
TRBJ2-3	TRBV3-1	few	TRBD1	TGTGCCAGCAGCTGGACAGGGATGAGCACAGATACGCAGTATTTT	CASSWTGMSTDTQYF
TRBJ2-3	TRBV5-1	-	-	TGCGCCAGCAGCTTGGGACTGTCGCGGGATACGCAGTATTTT	CASSLGLSRDTQYF
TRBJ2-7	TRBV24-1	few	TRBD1	TGTGCCACCAGTGATTCGGGACAGGCGGGGACCTACGAGCAGTACTTC	CATSDSGQAGTYEQYF
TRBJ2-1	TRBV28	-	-	TGTGCCAGCAGTAAGGACTGGAGCTCCTACAATGAGCAGTTCTTC	CASSKDWSSYNEQFF
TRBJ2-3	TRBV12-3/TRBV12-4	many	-	TGTGCCAGCAGTTTAGAGCTGGCCCGCACAGATACGCAGTATTTT	CASSLELARTDTQYF
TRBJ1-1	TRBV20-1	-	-	TGCAGTGCTATGACCGGGAGGACTGAAGCTTTCTTT	CSAMTGRTEAFF
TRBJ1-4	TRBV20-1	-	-	TGCAGTGCTCACCGGACAGCTCGAAAGGCAACTAATGAAAAACTGTTTTTT	CSAHRTARKATNEKLFF
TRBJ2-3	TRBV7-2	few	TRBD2	TGTGCCAGCAGCCCCGGCGGGGGGAGGCCCCCGAATACGCAGTATTTT	CASSPGGGRPPNTQYF
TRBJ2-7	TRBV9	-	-	TGTGCCAGCAGCGTAGGGCAGGGGCAAACCTACGAGCAGTACTTC	CASSVGQGQTYEQYF
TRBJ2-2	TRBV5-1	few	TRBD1	TGCGCCAGCAGCTCTCATACAGGGGCCCCCGGGGAGCTGTTTTTT	CASSSHTGAPGELFF
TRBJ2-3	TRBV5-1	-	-	TGCGCCAGCAGCTTATGGACTGAACTGGGAACGCAGTATTTT	CASSLWTELGTQYF
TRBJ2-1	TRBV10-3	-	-	TGTGCCATCAGTGAGTCGACGATTGGAGAGCAGTTCTTC	CAISESTIGEQFF
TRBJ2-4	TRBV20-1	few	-	TGCAGTGCTAGAGATAACTACTTAATTCAGTACTTC	CSARDNYLIQYF
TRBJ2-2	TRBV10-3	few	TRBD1	TGTGCCATCAGTTTGGGACAGGGCCCCGGGGAGCTGTTTTTT	CAISLGQGPGELFF
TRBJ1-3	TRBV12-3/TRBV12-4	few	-	TGTGCCAGCAGAATCGGGATCTCTGGAAACACCATATATTTT	CASRIGISGNTIYF
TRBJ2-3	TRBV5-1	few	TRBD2	TGCGCCAGCAGCTTGGACGGTGGAACTAGCGGCCTTCGAGGAGATACGCAGTATTTT	CASSLDGGTSGLRGDTQYF
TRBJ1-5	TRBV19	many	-	TGTGCCAGTAGTCCCCCGGGGGCAAGCAATCAGCCCCAGCATTTT	CASSPPGASNQPQHF
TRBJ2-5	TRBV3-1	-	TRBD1	TGTGCCAGCAGCCAACGGGACAGGGGGCTCGGGGAGACCCAGTACTTC	CASSQRDRGLGETQYF